Listed here are 8 T cell receptor beta chains from one sample, sequenced in a study of T-cell reconstitution after alpha-beta-depleted transplantation in children. Unique molecular identifiers were used in preparing the TCRbeta library. TCRdb re-derived calls from the PCR reads in MiXCR, one entry per CDR3 protein. The sample has fewer than 35,000 distinct CDR3 sequences, roughly a sixth seen once. Sequenced material: PBMCs, mostly from graft donor cells, taken 60 days after TCRalphabeta/CD19-depleted stem cell transplant. Every receptor here comes from a male patient under 10 years old who had a stem cell transplant for acute lymphoblastic leukemia, so the T cells may come from the graft donor.

This clonotype was found many times. This sequence joins TRBV6-5 and TRBJ2-3; D is perhaps TRBD1 or TRBD2 (5 bases each). Per the germline V gene, CDR1 is MNHEY and CDR2 is SVGAGI. Trimming removed 2 bases at V and 1 base at J, with 10 bases between. The length of the CDR3 is 15 residues. The CDR3 loop reads CASSYGDRGTDTQYF. The CDR3 nucleotides are TGTGCCAGCAGTTACGGGGACCGGGGCACAGATACGCAGTATTTT.

The gene calls are TRBV2 and TRBJ1-5; 8 nucleotides match TRBD1. V gave up 3 bases and J gave up 5 bases; unmatched junction bases: 0. The CDR3 is made up of 13 amino acids. From germline, CDR1 is SNHLY and CDR2 FYNNEI. The CDR3 sequence is CASSDRGHQPQHF. The CDR3 DNA is TGTGCCAGCAGTGACAGGGGGCATCAGCCCCAGCATTTT. Together with reference TRBV2 and TRBJ1-5, the CDR3 gives the full variable domain: EPEVTQTPSHQVTQMGQEVILRCVPISNHLYFYWYRQILGQKVEFLVSFYNNEISEKSEIFDDQFSVERPDGSNFTLKIRSTKLEDSAMYFCASSDRGHQPQHFGDGTRLSIL.

The rearrangement joins TRBV4-3 to TRBJ2-1; D is unresolved. The CDR3 is made up of 17 amino acids. The V gene lost 0 bases and the J gene lost 6 bases, with 18 bases spanning the gap. Germline-derived CDR1 and CDR2 are LGHNA and YSLEER. The DNA of the CDR3 is TGCGCCAGCAGCCAAGACCCTCCAGGTGGGTTTGGCAATGAGCAGTTCTTC. It encodes CASSQDPPGGFGNEQFF.

V and J are TRBV6-2 or TRBV6-3 and TRBJ1-2, with D uncertain. CDR1 and CDR2 (germline): MNHEY, SVGEGT. This CDR3 spans 13 amino acids. V was shortened by 10 bases and J by 4 bases, with 16 bases between the two germline ends. The CDR3 reads CATLSDRFYGYTF. The DNA of the CDR3 is TGTGCCACCCTAAGCGACCGTTTCTATGGCTACACCTTC.

This clonotype showed up just a few times. The chain joins TRBV28 to TRBJ1-4; D is ambiguous. Deletions cut 11 bases from V and 6 bases from J, with 13 bases between. This CDR3 has 12 residues. Per germline, CDR1 MDHEN and CDR2 SYDVKM. CDR3 nucleotide sequence: TGTGCCCTACAGATTGACCATGAAAAACTGTTTTTT. Translation: CALQIDHEKLFF.

The chain couples TRBV5-4 to TRBJ2-3; the D gene could be TRBD1 or TRBD2 (5 bases each). In germline, CDR1 is SGHNT, CDR2 YYREEE (reference sequence). V lost 4 bases to trimming and J lost 10 bases, with 25 bases between them. There are 16 residues in the CDR3. The CDR3 loop is CASSLPPGTRIEAQYF. CDR3 coding DNA: TGTGCCAGCAGCCTTCCTCCCGGGACCCGCATTGAGGCGCAGTATTTT.

The gene calls are TRBV5-1 and TRBJ2-7, with D uncertain. V lost 3 bases and J 3 bases, leaving 13 bases between the germline ends. The CDR3 spans 14 residues. The germline gives CDR1 SGHRS, CDR2 YFSETQ. The CDR3 DNA sequence: TGCGCCAGCAGCTCATTCGGTGAGAACTACGAGCAGTACTTC. Translating gives CASSSFGENYEQYF.

The gene calls are TRBV18 and TRBJ1-1; D is unresolved. This CDR3 has 15 amino acids. CDR1 and CDR2 (germline): KGHSH, LQKENI. The V end was cut by 2 bases, the J end by 4 bases, with 14 bases between. The CDR3 here is CASSPIPAPGTEAFF. The CDR3 DNA reads TGTGCCAGCTCACCAATCCCAGCCCCGGGCACTGAAGCTTTCTTT.